These 18 T cell receptor beta chains were all obtained from the same sample, sequenced in a study of T cell responses to AZD1222 COVID-19 vaccine. Assay: immunoSEQ multiplex PCR; the TCRdb copy retains only in-frame clones and omits some. The table has about 72,000 clones, roughly nine tenths seen once; the top ten hold roughly 27%. Here the sequenced sample was peripheral blood, taken 28 days after the second AZD1222 dose. These receptors originate from an adult who received the AZD1222 COVID-19 vaccine.

This sequence joins TRBV29-1 and TRBJ2-5; TRBD2 might be the D (6 bases). This CDR3 has 11 residues. The V gene lost 1 base and the J gene lost 10 bases, with 10 bases spanning the gap. CDR1 and CDR2 from the germline V gene are SQVTM and ANQGSEA. Here the CDR3 DNA reads TGCAGCGTTGAAGCCGGGGGAGACCAGTACTTC. Its translation: CSVEAGGDQYF.

This clone came up once. CDR3 amino acids: CASGLVGAPNGYTF. For the CDR3, the DNA is TGTGCTAGTGGTTTGGTAGGCGCGCCGAATGGCTACACCTTC. The chain has TRBV12-5 and TRBJ1-2; no reliable D call. The V and J ends lost 0 bases and 6 bases respectively, with 11 bases between them. CDR1 and CDR2 (germline): LGHNT, FRNRAP. This CDR3 contains 14 residues. The whole variable domain, remainder taken from reference TRBV12-5 and TRBJ1-2, is DARVTQTPRHKVTEMGQEVTMRCQPILGHNTVFWYRQTMMQGLELLAYFRNRAPLDDSGMPKDRFSAEMPDATLATLKIQPSEPRDSAVYFCASGLVGAPNGYTFGSGTRLTVV.

This clone appeared a few times. The CDR3 coding sequence is TGTGCCAGCGGACGGGCAGCCAATTCACCCCTCCACTTT. This gives the protein CASGRAANSPLHF. The gene calls are TRBV7-6 and TRBJ1-6, with D uncertain. CDR1 and CDR2 (germline): SGHVS, FNYEAQ. CDR3 length: 13 residues. Trimming pared 8 bases from V and 7 bases from J, leaving 12 bases between.

This chain links TRBV6-5 with TRBJ2-3; D is unresolved. The CDR3 is made up of 14 amino acids. CDR1 is MNHEY and CDR2 is SVGAGI in the germline V gene. V was clipped by 8 bases and J by 2 bases, with 14 bases between them. The CDR3 region is CASFTLDNTDTQYF. In DNA, the CDR3 is TGTGCCAGCTTTACCCTAGATAACACAGATACGCAGTATTTT.

J is TRBJ2-7 and V is TRBV2; 10 bases agree with TRBD1. V was pared by 6 bases and J by 4 bases, with 3 bases of the junction left unmatched. Germline loops: CDR1 SNHLY, CDR2 FYNNEI. The CDR3 is made up of 13 amino acids. CDR3 protein: CASRGTGVYEQYF. The CDR3 DNA follows: TGTGCCAGCAGGGGGACAGGGGTATACGAGCAGTACTTC.

This rearrangement joins TRBV10-3 to TRBJ2-1; D is perhaps TRBD2 (6 bases). The CDR3 has 14 amino acids. V lost 3 bases and J lost 4, with 10 bases in between. Germline loops: CDR1 ENHRY, CDR2 SYGVKD. The CDR3 here is CAISEAGTYNEQFF. The CDR3 region has the DNA TGTGCCATCAGTGAAGCGGGTACATACAATGAGCAGTTCTTC.

The chain carries TRBV7-9 and TRBJ2-1; tentative D call: TRBD1 (6 bases). Germline V gene data show CDR1 as SEHNR and CDR2 as FQNEAQ (reference sequence). The CDR3 totals 15 residues. V was cut by 5 bases and J by 4 bases, with 15 bases left in between. The CDR3 loop is CASSRPADRYNEQFF. In DNA form, the CDR3 reads TGTGCCAGCAGCCGTCCCGCTGACAGGTACAATGAGCAGTTCTTC.

This sequence joins TRBV29-1 and TRBJ2-7; possible D gene TRBD1, 5 bases. Germline values: CDR1 SQVTM, CDR2 ANQGSEA. The CDR3 is made up of 12 amino acids. Trimming pared 4 bases from V and 4 bases from J, leaving 11 bases between. CDR3 loop: CSVGPSGYEQYF. CDR3 in DNA: TGCAGCGTTGGCCCCTCAGGGTACGAGCAGTACTTC.

V usage is TRBV7-2 and J usage is TRBJ2-7, with D maybe TRBD2 (6 bases). V was pared by 5 bases and J by 6 bases, with 23 bases between. Germline CDR1 and CDR2: SGHTA and FQGNSA. CDR3 length: 16 residues. CDR3 amino acids: CASSPPGNSGSGEQYF. The CDR3 DNA reads as TGTGCCAGCAGCCCGCCGGGGAATAGCGGTTCGGGCGAGCAGTACTTC.

This rearrangement joins TRBV7-6 to TRBJ2-5; TRBD2 might be the D (5 bases). Germline CDR1 is SGHVS and CDR2 is FNYEAQ. Deletions cut 8 bases from V and 4 bases from J, with 11 bases between. The CDR3 totals 12 residues. The CDR3 is CASDAGVETQYF. In DNA form, the CDR3 reads TGTGCCAGCGACGCGGGCGTAGAGACCCAGTACTTC.

This rearrangement joins TRBV4-1 to TRBJ1-1, with D hard to call. Germline lookup yields CDR1 MGHRA and CDR2 YSYEKL. This CDR3 contains 15 residues. The V end was cut by 1 base, the J end by 2 bases, with 11 bases between. The CDR3 DNA reads as TGCGCCAGCAGCCAAGGGTCCGGAAGCAACACTGAAGCTTTCTTT. Residues: CASSQGSGSNTEAFF.

This rearrangement joins TRBV3-1 (or the pseudogene TRBV3-2) to TRBJ1-2, with 9 bases lining up with TRBD1. With 6 bases clipped from V and 7 bases from J, the junction kept 9 bases outside the gene matches. Germline V gives CDR1 LGHDT, CDR2 YNNKEL (reference sequence). This CDR3 has 14 amino acids. In DNA form, the CDR3 reads TGTGCCAGCAGACCTCGGACAGGGGTGGCTGGCTACACCTTC. Translating gives CASRPRTGVAGYTF.

Here the CDR3 reads CASSLGTGVAGELFF. CDR3 coding DNA: TGTGCCAGCAGCTTGGGAACGGGAGTGGCCGGGGAGCTGTTTTTT. The chain couples TRBV7-3 to TRBJ2-2, with TRBD2 as a possible D gene (6 bases). With 3 bases removed from V and 6 bases from J, the gap between germline ends came to 14 bases. Germline CDR1 and CDR2: SGHTA and FQGTGA. The CDR3 is made up of 15 amino acids.

The gene calls are TRBV5-6 and TRBJ1-6, with D possibly being TRBD1 (5 bases). Trimming cost V 7 bases and J 7 bases, with 15 bases left between them. CDR3 size: 14 residues. Germline-derived CDR1 and CDR2 are SGHDT and YYEEEE. The CDR3 nucleotides read TGTGCCAGCCGGGGCGGGGGGACGAATTCACCCCTCCACTTT. Protein: CASRGGGTNSPLHF.

This chain links TRBV9 with TRBJ2-7, with 13 bases fitting TRBD2. The germline V gene has CDR1 SGDLS and CDR2 YYNGEE. The CDR3 extends over 16 amino acids. Trimming at V came to 4 bases and at J to 2 bases, leaving 6 bases not matched to a gene. CDR3 in amino acids: CASSRGTSGATYEQYF. Written as DNA, the CDR3 is TGTGCCAGCAGCAGAGGGACTAGCGGGGCCACCTACGAGCAGTACTTC.

The CDR3: CSVRQGTYEQYF. The CDR3 DNA follows: TGCAGCGTGCGACAGGGAACCTACGAGCAGTACTTC. V and J are TRBV29-1 and TRBJ2-7; 7 bases are a match to TRBD1. The length of the CDR3 is 12 residues. Germline V gives CDR1 SQVTM, CDR2 ANQGSEA. V was pared by 6 bases and J by 2 bases, with 4 bases of the junction left unmatched.

The V and J genes are TRBV7-6 and TRBJ2-2, with D perhaps given as TRBD1 or TRBD2 (5 bases each). CDR1 SGHVS and CDR2 FNYEAQ come from the germline V gene. Trimming pared 5 bases from V and 7 bases from J, leaving 14 bases between. This CDR3 spans 14 amino acids. CDR3 sequence reads: CASSPWDGGGELFF. CDR3 nucleotides: TGTGCCAGCAGCCCCTGGGACGGCGGCGGGGAGCTGTTTTTT. Complete variable domain (other parts from reference TRBV7-6 and TRBJ2-2): GAGVSQSPRYKVTKRGQDVALRCDPISGHVSLYWYRQALGQGPEFLTYFNYEAQQDKSGLPNDRFSAERPEGSISTLTIQRTEQRDSAMYRCASSPWDGGGELFFGEGSRLTVL.

The chain links TRBV28 to TRBJ2-1, with D perhaps given as TRBD1 or TRBD2 (6 bases each). Germline CDR1 MDHEN, CDR2 SYDVKM. This CDR3 has 12 amino acids. Trimming removed 4 bases from V and 11 bases from J, with 12 bases in between. CDR3 nucleotide sequence: TGTGCCAGCAGTTGGGGGGCGGATCAGCAGTTCTTC. Its protein is CASSWGADQQFF.